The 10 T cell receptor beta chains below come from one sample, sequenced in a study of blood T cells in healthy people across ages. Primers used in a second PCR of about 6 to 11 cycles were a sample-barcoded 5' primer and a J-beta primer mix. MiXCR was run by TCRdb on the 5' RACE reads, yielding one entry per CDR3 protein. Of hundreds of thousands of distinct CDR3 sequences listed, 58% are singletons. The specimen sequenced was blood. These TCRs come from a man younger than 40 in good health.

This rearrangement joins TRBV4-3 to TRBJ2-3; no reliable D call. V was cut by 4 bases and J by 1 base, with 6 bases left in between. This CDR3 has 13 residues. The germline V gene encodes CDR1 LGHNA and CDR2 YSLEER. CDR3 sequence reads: CASSPGGTDTQYF. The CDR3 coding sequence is TGCGCCAGCAGCCCTGGAGGCACAGATACGCAGTATTTT.

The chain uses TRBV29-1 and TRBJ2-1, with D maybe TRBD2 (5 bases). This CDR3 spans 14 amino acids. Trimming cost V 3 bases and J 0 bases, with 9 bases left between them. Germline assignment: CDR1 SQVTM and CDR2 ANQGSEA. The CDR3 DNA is TGCAGCGTTGATAGGGAGAGCTCCTACAATGAGCAGTTCTTC. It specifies CSVDRESSYNEQFF.

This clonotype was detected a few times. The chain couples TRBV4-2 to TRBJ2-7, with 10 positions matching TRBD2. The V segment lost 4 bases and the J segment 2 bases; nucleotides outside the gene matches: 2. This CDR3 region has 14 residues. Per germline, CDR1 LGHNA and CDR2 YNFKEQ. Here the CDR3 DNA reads TGTGCCAGCAGCCCAACTAGCGGGGCCTACGAGCAGTACTTC. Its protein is CASSPTSGAYEQYF.

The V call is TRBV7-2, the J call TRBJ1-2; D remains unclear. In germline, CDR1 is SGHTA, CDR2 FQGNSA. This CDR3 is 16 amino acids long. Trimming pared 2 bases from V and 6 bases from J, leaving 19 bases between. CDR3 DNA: TGTGCCAGCAGCTTACTCCTGACCGGAACCATGCATGGCTACACCTTC. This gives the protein CASSLLLTGTMHGYTF.

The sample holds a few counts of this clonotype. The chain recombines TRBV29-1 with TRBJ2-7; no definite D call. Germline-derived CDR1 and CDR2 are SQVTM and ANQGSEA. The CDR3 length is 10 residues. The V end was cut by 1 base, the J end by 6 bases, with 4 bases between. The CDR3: CSVEVSEQYF. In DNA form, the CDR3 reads TGCAGCGTTGAAGTGAGCGAGCAGTACTTC.

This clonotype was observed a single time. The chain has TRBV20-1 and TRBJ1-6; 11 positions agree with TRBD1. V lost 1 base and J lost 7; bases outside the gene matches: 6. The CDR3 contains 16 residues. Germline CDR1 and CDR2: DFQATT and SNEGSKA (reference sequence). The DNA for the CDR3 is TGCAGTGCTAGAGCGGGACAGGGGGTGAGCAATTCACCCCTCCACTTT. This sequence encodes CSARAGQGVSNSPLHF.

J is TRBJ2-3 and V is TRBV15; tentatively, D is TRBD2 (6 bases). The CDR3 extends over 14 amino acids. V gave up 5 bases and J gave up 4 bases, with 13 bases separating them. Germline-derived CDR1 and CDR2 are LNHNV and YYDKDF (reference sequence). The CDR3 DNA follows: TGTGCCACCAGCTCGGGACTTAAAGCAGATACGCAGTATTTT. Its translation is CATSSGLKADTQYF.

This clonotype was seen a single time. CDR3 bases: TGTGCCAGCAGCCCCTGGGGCGGGAGAATCACAGATACGCAGTATTTT. Residues: CASSPWGGRITDTQYF. This chain joins TRBV7-2 and TRBJ2-3, with 7 nucleotides matching TRBD2. There are 16 residues in the CDR3. V shed 5 bases, J shed 2 bases, and the junction held 10 bases outside the gene matches. Germline V gives CDR1 SGHTA, CDR2 FQGNSA.

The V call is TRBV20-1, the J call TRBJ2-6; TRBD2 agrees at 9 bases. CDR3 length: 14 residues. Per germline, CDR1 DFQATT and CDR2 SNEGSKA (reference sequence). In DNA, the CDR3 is TGCGGGGGGCTAGCGGGATTTGGGGCCAACGTCCTGACTTTC. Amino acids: CGGLAGFGANVLTF.

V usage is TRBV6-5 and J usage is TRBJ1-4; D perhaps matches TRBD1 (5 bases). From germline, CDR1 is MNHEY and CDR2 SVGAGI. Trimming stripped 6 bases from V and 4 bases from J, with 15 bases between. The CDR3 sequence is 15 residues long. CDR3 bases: TGTGCCAGCAGGGGGGAGCCCGGGGGTAATGAAAAACTGTTTTTT. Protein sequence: CASRGEPGGNEKLFF.